The clone carrying this TCR beta chain was detected many times. Its antigen is still unknown. Generation of TCR beta libraries employed quantitative 5'-RACE incorporating molecular barcodes. TCRdb re-analysed the 5' RACE reads in MiXCR, keeping a single row per CDR3 protein. The table records fewer than 400,000 distinct CDR3 sequences, about a fifth of them present only once. This sample was taken from a study of CD8 T cells in ankylosing spondylitis. The CDR3 runs 15 residues. The V gene end was trimmed by 8 bases and the J gene end by 7 bases; junction bases not matched to a gene: 8. From germline, CDR1 is MDHEN and CDR2 SYDVKM. Whole-study findings and limits: Blood of patients with ankylosing spondylitis appeared to be characterized by a TCR beta motif of several highly homologous variants.

The chain joins TRBV28 to TRBJ2-1; 13 nucleotides align to TRBD2. The source is a male donor with ankylosing spondylitis. Material: blood, either unsorted or a sorted T cell fraction (not recorded which). CDR3 sequence reads: CASVRTSGRRNEQFF. CDR3 coding DNA: TGTGCCAGCGTCCGGACTAGCGGGAGAAGGAATGAGCAGTTCTTC.